Sequencing of this TCR beta chain was carried out in a study of shared clonotypes between healthy human individuals. This clone was seen a few times. Different DNA sequences within this sample yield the same CDR3. Profiled with immunoSEQ multiplex PCR; TCRdb holds only in-frame clones, not every one. The sample has hundreds of thousands of clones, under 80% seen once. The CDR3 has 13 amino acids. CDR1 is MDHEN, CDR2 SYDVKM, per germline. V dropped 5 bases and J dropped 3 bases, with 11 bases sitting between them. The material sequenced was memory CD4+ T cells sorted from blood. Subset specified: CD45RA-negative fraction. The V gene is TRBV28, the J gene TRBJ2-7, with unresolved D. The TCR comes from a woman in her 30s in good health. Here the CDR3 DNA reads TGTGCCAGCAGTCCGTCGAGAGGCTACGAGCAGTACTTC. Residues: CASSPSRGYEQYF.